This T cell receptor beta chain was identified during a study of blood T cell repertoires in COVID-19 (dated by TCRdb to about 2020). For the wider study: Samples covering the acute and convalescent phases of COVID-19 were provided by collaborators in the United States, Italy and Spain. The prospective study material was composed of cDNA or gDNA derived from T cells, B-cell-depleted T cells, or PBMCs. Deeply sampled blood TCRbeta repertoires from subjects exposed to, actively infected with, or recovered from COVID-19 were included in the dataset. A freely available public database, intended as a resource for researchers studying the immune response to SARS-CoV-2, is where the repertoires were released. The samples were drawn from two sources: the first 160 participants of the ongoing ImmuneRACE study, and 950 to 1,500 subjects contributed by 6 global collaborators. A de-identified subject ID, COVID-19 status, age in years and sex were almost always included in the sample metadata. Where HLA class I and class II types were available, the types were taken from metadata supplied by the sample provider, not from assay-based typing.

From the cysteine through the phenylalanine, the CDR3 covers 12 amino acids. Only the CDR3 portion is preserved as DNA: 36 bases, with reading frame beginning at the first base. V is cut by 5 bases and J by 7 bases, and the space between the germline ends is 12 bases. Results and caveats for the whole study, not just this receptor: The quantity of clinical and demographic metadata differed by source and by participant and was supplied without curation.

Participants in the prospective study were enrolled through a virtual design, were aged roughly 18 to 90 years, and lived in under 25 United States geographic areas. In the prospective study, cohorts were assigned on the basis of participant-reported clinical history obtained from a screening survey and a study questionnaire. In the prospective study, mobile phlebotomists collected whole blood, serum and a nasopharyngeal or oropharyngeal swab from each participant. Additional blood draws and questionnaires over a roughly two-month period could optionally be provided by prospective study participants. Blood samples from the prospective study were shipped frozen or at room temperature prior to DNA extraction. This clone appeared once. Its cognate antigen has yet to be identified. No base quality information exists; no much larger clone differs at one position. TCRbeta CDR3 regions were amplified from genomic DNA by means of the immunoSEQ Assay, a bias-controlled multiplex PCR. Per the authors' processing: The number of nucleated cells in each sample was estimated by amplification of reference gene primers within the assay. To quantify the absolute abundance of each unique TCRbeta CDR3 rearrangement, sequence reads were collapsed and filtered. For each sample, productive Simpson clonality was calculated as the square root of Simpson's diversity index across productive rearrangements. TCRdb stores this immuneACCESS table with in-frame sequences only. Part of the clones is absent; in the studies checked, under half of the shortfall reflects unresolved V genes, and no reason is known for the rest. V, J and clone size derive from that table, while D and trimming were established from the DNA sequence. Here the sample has just over 300,000 clones; roughly 89% occur a single time. 3.5% to 4.5% of the sample lies in the top ten.

The clonotype originates from a young woman with acute COVID-19. The specimen sequenced was PBMCs or T cells enriched from blood (not recorded which). Here the chain combines TRBV12-3 or TRBV12-4 and TRBJ2-7; perhaps TRBD1 is the D gene, with 5 bases matching. The DNA sequence is as follows: TGTGCCAGCAGTGGGGCTGCCTGGGAGCAGTACTTC. Its amino acids are CASSGAAWEQYF.